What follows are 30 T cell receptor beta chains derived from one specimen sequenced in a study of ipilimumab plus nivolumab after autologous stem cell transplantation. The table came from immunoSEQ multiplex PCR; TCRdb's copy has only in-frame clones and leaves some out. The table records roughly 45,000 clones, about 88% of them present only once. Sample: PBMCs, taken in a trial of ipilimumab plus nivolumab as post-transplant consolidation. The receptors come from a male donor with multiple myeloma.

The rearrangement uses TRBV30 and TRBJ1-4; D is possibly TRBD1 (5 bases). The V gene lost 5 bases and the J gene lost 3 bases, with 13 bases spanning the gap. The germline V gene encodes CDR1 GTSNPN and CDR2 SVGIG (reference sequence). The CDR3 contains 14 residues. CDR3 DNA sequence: TGTGCCTGGGACAAGGGGTTGGCTAATGAAAAACTGTTTTTT. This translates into CAWDKGLANEKLFF.

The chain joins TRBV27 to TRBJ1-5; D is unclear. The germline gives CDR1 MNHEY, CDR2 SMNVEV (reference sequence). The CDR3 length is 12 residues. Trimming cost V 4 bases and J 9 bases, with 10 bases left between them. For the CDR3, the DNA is TGTGCCAGCAGTTCCTCATCGGGGCCCCAGCATTTT. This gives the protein CASSSSSGPQHF.

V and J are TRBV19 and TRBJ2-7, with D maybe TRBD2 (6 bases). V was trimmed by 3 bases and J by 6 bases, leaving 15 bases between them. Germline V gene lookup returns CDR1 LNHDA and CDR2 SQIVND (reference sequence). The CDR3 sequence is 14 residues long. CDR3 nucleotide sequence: TGTGCCAGTAGTATTTGGCGGGATGGCGCCGAGCAGTACTTC. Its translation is CASSIWRDGAEQYF.

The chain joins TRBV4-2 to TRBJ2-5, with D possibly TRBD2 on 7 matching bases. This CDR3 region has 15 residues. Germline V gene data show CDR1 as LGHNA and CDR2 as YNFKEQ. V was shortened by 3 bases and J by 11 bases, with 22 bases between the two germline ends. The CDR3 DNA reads TGTGCCAGCAGCCAGAACTTACAGGGAGGGAGGGAGCAGTACTTC. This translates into CASSQNLQGGREQYF.

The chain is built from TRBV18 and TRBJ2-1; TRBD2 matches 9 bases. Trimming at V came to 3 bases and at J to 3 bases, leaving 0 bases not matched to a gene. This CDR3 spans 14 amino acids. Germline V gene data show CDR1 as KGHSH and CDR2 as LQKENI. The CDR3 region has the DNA TGTGCCAGCTCACCGACTAGCGGCTACAATGAGCAGTTCTTC. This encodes CASSPTSGYNEQFF.

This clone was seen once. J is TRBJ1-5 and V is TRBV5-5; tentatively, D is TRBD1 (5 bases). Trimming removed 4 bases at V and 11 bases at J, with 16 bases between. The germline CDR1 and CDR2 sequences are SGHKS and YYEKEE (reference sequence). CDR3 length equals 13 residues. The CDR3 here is CASSHGTPGAQHF. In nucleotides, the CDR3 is TGTGCCAGCAGCCACGGGACGCCGGGAGCCCAGCATTTT.

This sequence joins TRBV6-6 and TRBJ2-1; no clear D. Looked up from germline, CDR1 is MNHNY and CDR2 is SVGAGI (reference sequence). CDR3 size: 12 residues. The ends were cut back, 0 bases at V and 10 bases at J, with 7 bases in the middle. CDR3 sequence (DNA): TGTGCCAGCAGTTACTCGGTCGTAGAGCAGTTCTTC. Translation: CASSYSVVEQFF.

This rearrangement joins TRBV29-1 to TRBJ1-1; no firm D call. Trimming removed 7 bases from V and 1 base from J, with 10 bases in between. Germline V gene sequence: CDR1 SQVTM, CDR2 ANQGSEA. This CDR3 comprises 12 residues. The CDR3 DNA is TGCAGCGCCCTCACAACGAACACTGAAGCTTTCTTT. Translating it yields CSALTTNTEAFF.

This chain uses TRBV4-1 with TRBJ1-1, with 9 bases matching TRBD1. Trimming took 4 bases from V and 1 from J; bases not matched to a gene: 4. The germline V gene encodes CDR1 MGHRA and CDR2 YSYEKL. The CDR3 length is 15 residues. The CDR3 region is CASSRPTGGNTEAFF. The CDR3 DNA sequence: TGCGCCAGCAGCCGACCGACAGGGGGGAACACTGAAGCTTTCTTT.

The CDR3 DNA follows: TGTGCCAGCAGCCCCACAGGGAGGGGTTCGTGGGAGACCCAGTACTTC. It translates to CASSPTGRGSWETQYF. The chain employs TRBV5-8 and TRBJ2-5; a weak D match, TRBD2 (7 bases). This CDR3 is built from 16 residues. Trimming took 4 bases from V and 5 from J, leaving 21 bases between them. Germline-derived CDR1 and CDR2 are SGHTS and YDEGEE.

The CDR3 region is CASREGQGVSYEQYF. For the CDR3, the DNA is TGCGCCAGCAGGGAGGGACAGGGGGTTTCCTACGAGCAGTACTTC. The chain combines TRBV5-1 with TRBJ2-7; 11 bases are shared with TRBD1. The junction had 5 bases not matched to a gene; V was cut back by 5 bases and J by 1 base. The germline gives CDR1 SGHRS, CDR2 YFSETQ. The CDR3 covers 15 residues.

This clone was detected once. CDR3 sequence: CASTPDRRRNQPQHF. DNA for the CDR3: TGTGCCAGTACCCCGGACAGGAGGCGCAATCAGCCCCAGCATTTT. This sequence joins TRBV19 and TRBJ1-5, with TRBD1 matching over 7 bases. Germline CDR1 and CDR2: LNHDA and SQIVND (reference sequence). V shed 7 bases and J 2 bases; nucleotides not matched to a gene: 8. The CDR3 is 15 residues long.

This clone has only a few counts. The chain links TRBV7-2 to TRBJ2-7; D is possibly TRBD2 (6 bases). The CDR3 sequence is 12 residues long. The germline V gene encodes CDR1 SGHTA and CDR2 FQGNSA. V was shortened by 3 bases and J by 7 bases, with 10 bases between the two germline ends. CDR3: CASSFAGREQYF. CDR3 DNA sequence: TGTGCCAGCAGCTTTGCGGGGAGAGAGCAGTACTTC.

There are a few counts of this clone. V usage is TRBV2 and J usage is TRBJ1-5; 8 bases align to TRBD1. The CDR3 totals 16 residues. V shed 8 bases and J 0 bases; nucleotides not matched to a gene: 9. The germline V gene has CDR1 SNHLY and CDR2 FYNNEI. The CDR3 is CASLGQGAISNQPQHF. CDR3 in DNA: TGTGCCAGCCTCGGGCAGGGGGCAATTAGCAATCAGCCCCAGCATTTT.

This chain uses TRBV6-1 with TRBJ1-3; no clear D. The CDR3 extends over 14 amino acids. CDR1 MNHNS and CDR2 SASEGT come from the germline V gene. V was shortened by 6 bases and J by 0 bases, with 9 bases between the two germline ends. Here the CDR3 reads CASRKESSGNTIYF. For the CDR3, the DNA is TGTGCCAGCAGGAAAGAAAGCTCTGGAAACACCATATATTTT.

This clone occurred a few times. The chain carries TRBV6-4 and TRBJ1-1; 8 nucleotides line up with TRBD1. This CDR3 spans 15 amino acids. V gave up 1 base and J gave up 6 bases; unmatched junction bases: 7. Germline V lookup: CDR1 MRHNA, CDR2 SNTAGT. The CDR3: CASSDLDRDFAEAFF. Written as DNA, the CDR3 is TGTGCCAGCAGTGACTTGGACAGGGATTTCGCTGAAGCTTTCTTT.

CDR3 amino acids: CASSGQVANTGELFF. In DNA, the CDR3 is TGTGCCAGCAGTGGACAAGTCGCGAACACCGGGGAGCTGTTTTTT. The chain employs TRBV6-1 and TRBJ2-2; D is unresolved. CDR1 and CDR2 (germline): MNHNS, SASEGT. This CDR3 spans 15 amino acids. V gave up 4 bases and J gave up 0 bases, with 9 bases separating them.

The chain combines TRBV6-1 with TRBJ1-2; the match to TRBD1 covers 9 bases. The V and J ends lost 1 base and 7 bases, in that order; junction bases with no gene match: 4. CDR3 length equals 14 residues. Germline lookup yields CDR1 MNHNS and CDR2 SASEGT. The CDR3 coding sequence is TGTGCCAGCAGTGAAGGACAGGGGGACTTTGGCTACACCTTC. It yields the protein CASSEGQGDFGYTF.

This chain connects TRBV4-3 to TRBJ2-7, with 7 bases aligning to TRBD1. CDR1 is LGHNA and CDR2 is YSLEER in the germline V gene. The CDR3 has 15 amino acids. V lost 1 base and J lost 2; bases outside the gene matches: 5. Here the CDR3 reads CASSQGDRGAYEQYF. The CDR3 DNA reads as TGCGCCAGCAGCCAAGGGGACAGAGGGGCCTACGAGCAGTACTTC.

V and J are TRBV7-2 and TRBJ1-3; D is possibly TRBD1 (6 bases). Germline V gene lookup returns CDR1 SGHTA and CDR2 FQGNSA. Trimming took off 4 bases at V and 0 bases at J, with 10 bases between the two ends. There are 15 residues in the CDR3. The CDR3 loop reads CASSSPTGSGNTIYF. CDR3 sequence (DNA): TGTGCCAGCAGCTCACCGACAGGCTCTGGAAACACCATATATTTT.

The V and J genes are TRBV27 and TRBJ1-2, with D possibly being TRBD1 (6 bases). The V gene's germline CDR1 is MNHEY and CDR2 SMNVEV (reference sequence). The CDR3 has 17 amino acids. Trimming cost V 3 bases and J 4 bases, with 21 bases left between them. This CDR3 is CASSLVSTGAPGYGYTF. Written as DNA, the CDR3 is TGTGCCAGCAGTTTGGTCAGTACGGGGGCCCCTGGCTATGGCTACACCTTC.

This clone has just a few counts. The CDR3 loop is CASSISGDQPQHF. The DNA of the CDR3 is TGTGCCAGTAGTATCAGCGGGGACCAGCCCCAGCATTTT. The chain is built from TRBV19 and TRBJ1-5; tentative D call: TRBD1 (5 bases). Deletions cut 3 bases from V and 7 bases from J, with 10 bases between. CDR1 is LNHDA and CDR2 is SQIVND in the germline V gene (reference sequence). This CDR3 contains 13 residues.

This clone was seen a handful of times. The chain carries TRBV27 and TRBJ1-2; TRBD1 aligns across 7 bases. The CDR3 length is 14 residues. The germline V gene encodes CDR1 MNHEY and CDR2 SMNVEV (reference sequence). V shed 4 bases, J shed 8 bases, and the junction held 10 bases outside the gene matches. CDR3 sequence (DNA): TGTGCCAGCAGTTCATGGGCAGGGGGGGACGGCTACACCTTC. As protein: CASSSWAGGDGYTF.

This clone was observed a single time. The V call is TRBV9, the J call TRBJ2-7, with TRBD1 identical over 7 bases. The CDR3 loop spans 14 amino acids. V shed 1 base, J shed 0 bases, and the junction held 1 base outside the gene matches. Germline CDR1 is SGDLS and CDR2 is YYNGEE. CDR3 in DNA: TGTGCCAGCAGCGTACAGGGGGACTCCTACGAGCAGTACTTC. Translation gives CASSVQGDSYEQYF. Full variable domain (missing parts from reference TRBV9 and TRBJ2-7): DSGVTQTPKHLITATGQRVTLRCSPRSGDLSVYWYQQSLDQGLQFLIQYYNGEERAKGNILERFSAQQFPDLHSELNLSSLELGDSALYFCASSVQGDSYEQYFGPGTRLTVT.

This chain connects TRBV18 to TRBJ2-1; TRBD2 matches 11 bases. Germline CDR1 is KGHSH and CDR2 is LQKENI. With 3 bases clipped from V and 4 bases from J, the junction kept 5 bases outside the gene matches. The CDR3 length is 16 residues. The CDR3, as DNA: TGTGCCAGCTCACCCCTTAGCGGGGGGGAGTACAATGAGCAGTTCTTC. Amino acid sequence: CASSPLSGGEYNEQFF. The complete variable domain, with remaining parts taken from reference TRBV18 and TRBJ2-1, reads NAGVMQNPRHLVRRRGQEARLRCSPMKGHSHVYWYRQLPEEGLKFMVYLQKENIIDESGMPKERFSAEFPKEGPSILRIQQVVRGDSAAYFCASSPLSGGEYNEQFFGPGTRLTVL.

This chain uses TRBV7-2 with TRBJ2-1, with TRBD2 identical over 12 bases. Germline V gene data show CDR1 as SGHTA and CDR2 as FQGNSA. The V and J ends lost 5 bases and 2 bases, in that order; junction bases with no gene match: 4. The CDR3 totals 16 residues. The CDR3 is CASSARLAGAYNEQFF. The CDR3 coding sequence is TGTGCCAGCAGCGCCAGACTAGCGGGGGCCTACAATGAGCAGTTCTTC.

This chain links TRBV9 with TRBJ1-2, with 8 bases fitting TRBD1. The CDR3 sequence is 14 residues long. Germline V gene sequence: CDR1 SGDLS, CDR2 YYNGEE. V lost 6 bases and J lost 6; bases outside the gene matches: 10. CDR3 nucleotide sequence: TGTGCCAGCACCTCTGGGCAGGGGGCACATGGCTACACCTTC. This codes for CASTSGQGAHGYTF.

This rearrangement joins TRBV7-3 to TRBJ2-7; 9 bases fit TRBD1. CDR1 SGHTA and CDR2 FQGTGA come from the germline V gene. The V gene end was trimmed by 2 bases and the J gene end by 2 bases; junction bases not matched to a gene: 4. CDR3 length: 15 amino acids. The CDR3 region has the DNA TGTGCCAGCAGCTTACGACAGGGGGGGACCTACGAGCAGTACTTC. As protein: CASSLRQGGTYEQYF. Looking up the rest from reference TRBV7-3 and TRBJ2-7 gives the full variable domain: GAGVSQTPSNKVTEKGKYVELRCDPISGHTALYWYRQSLGQGPEFLIYFQGTGAADDSGLPNDRFFAVRPEGSVSTLKIQRTERGDSAVYLCASSLRQGGTYEQYFGPGTRLTVT.

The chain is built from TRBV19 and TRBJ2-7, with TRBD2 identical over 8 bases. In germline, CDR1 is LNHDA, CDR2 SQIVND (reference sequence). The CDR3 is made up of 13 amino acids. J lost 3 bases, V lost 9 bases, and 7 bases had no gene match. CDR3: CASGRGAGYEQYF. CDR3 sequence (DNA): TGTGCCAGCGGGCGGGGGGCTGGCTACGAGCAGTACTTC. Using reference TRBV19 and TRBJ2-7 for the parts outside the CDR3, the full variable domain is DGGITQSPKYLFRKEGQNVTLSCEQNLNHDAMYWYRQDPGQGLRLIYYSQIVNDFQKGDIAEGYSVSREKKESFPLTVTSAQKNPTAFYLCASGRGAGYEQYFGPGTRLTVT.

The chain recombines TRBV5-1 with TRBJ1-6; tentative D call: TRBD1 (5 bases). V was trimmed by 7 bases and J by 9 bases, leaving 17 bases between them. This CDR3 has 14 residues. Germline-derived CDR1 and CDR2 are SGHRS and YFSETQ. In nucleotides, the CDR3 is TGCGCCAGCGGCACCGGGACTACGAGTTCACCCCTCCACTTT. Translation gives CASGTGTTSSPLHF.